Following are 25 T cell receptor beta chains from one sample sequenced in a study of blood T cell repertoires in COVID-19 (dated by TCRdb to about 2020). The method was the immunoSEQ multiplex PCR assay. TCRdb mirrors the immuneACCESS table, restricted to in-frame sequences. Some clones are absent from its copies; in checked studies, under half trace to an unresolved V gene, and the reason for the others is unknown. Counted in this sample were tens of thousands of clones; 87% of them appeared once. Clones ranked in the top ten supply 3.5% to 5.5% of the sample. Sequencing used peripheral blood. Every receptor here comes from a man aged 55 to 70 with acute or convalescent COVID-19.

CDR3 nucleotide sequence: TGCGCCAGCAGCCAAGAAGTCTGGCGGGGGGGCGCAGATACGCAGTATTTT. This translates into CASSQEVWRGGADTQYF. This sequence joins TRBV4-3 and TRBJ2-3; 9 bases agree with TRBD2. J gave up 4 bases and V 0 bases, and 8 bases lay outside the gene matches. This CDR3 comprises 17 residues. In germline, CDR1 is LGHNA, CDR2 YSLEER.

J is TRBJ2-3 and V is TRBV12-5; 8 nucleotides align to TRBD2. The CDR3 extends over 17 amino acids. Germline trimming cut 5 bases from V and 5 bases from J; bases unmatched to any gene: 15. Germline lookup yields CDR1 LGHNT and CDR2 FRNRAP. This chain's CDR3 is CASGAGGGGTGVDTQYF. CDR3 nucleotides: TGTGCTAGTGGTGCCGGCGGCGGGGGGACCGGGGTAGATACGCAGTATTTT. The variable domain in full, completed from reference TRBV12-5 and TRBJ2-3, reads DARVTQTPRHKVTEMGQEVTMRCQPILGHNTVFWYRQTMMQGLELLAYFRNRAPLDDSGMPKDRFSAEMPDATLATLKIQPSEPRDSAVYFCASGAGGGGTGVDTQYFGPGTRLTVL.

The chain employs TRBV19 and TRBJ2-1, with 13 positions matching TRBD2. CDR1 LNHDA and CDR2 SQIVND come from the germline V gene (reference sequence). V was clipped by 6 bases and J by 5 bases; unmatched bases: 4. This CDR3 is 15 amino acids long. CDR3 sequence: CASRKLAGGNNEQFF. In DNA form, the CDR3 reads TGTGCCAGTAGAAAACTAGCGGGGGGGAACAATGAGCAGTTCTTC.

V usage is TRBV9 and J usage is TRBJ1-5; D possibly corresponds to TRBD1 (6 bases). The CDR3 consists of 15 residues. The V and J ends lost 4 bases and 6 bases respectively, with 17 bases between them. The germline gives CDR1 SGDLS, CDR2 YYNGEE. CDR3 loop: CASSPSGGGGQPQHF. The CDR3 bases are TGTGCCAGCAGCCCGTCGGGGGGCGGGGGTCAGCCCCAGCATTTT.

The J gene is TRBJ2-1, the V gene TRBV11-2; 8 nucleotides align to TRBD2. The ends lost 0 bases at V and 8 bases at J; junction bases unmatched: 9. CDR3 size: 16 residues. Germline V gene sequence: CDR1 SGHAT, CDR2 FQNNGV. The CDR3 region has the DNA TGTGCCAGCAGCTTAGAGTGGATAGCGGGGAACGATGAGCAGTTCTTC. As protein: CASSLEWIAGNDEQFF.

The genes are TRBV9 and TRBJ2-3, with 7 bases identical to TRBD2. The germline gives CDR1 SGDLS, CDR2 YYNGEE. CDR3 length equals 16 residues. The V gene end was trimmed by 2 bases and the J gene end by 0 bases; junction bases not matched to a gene: 6. The CDR3 here is CASSVSSGSSTDTQYF. The CDR3 DNA reads as TGTGCCAGCAGCGTTTCTAGCGGATCTAGCACAGATACGCAGTATTTT.

The chain is built from TRBV23-1 and TRBJ1-6, with a possible D match to TRBD1 (6 bases). TRBV23-1 counts as an open reading frame of uncertain function. Trimming took off 0 bases at V and 6 bases at J, with 12 bases between the two ends. This CDR3 is built from 16 residues. The CDR3 loop is CASSQSPSGVNSPLHF. The CDR3 nucleotides read TGCGCCAGCAGTCAATCTCCCTCAGGGGTTAATTCACCCCTCCACTTT.

The chain uses TRBV12-3 or TRBV12-4 and TRBJ2-1, with 7 nucleotides matching TRBD1. V shed 6 bases, J shed 6 bases, and the junction held 5 bases outside the gene matches. There are 13 residues in the CDR3. CDR3 sequence: CASRRDSPNEQFF. The CDR3 DNA is TGTGCCAGCAGGAGGGACAGCCCCAATGAGCAGTTCTTC.

The chain carries TRBV7-8 and TRBJ2-5; D is possibly TRBD1 (5 bases). This CDR3 has 13 amino acids. CDR1 is SGHVS and CDR2 is FQNEAQ in the germline V gene. V dropped 5 bases and J dropped 2 bases, with 9 bases sitting between them. DNA for the CDR3: TGTGCCAGCAGCCTGACAGTTCAAGAGACCCAGTACTTC. This translates into CASSLTVQETQYF.

This clone was seen only once. This rearrangement joins TRBV11-2 to TRBJ2-5; TRBD1 matches 7 bases. In germline, CDR1 is SGHAT, CDR2 FQNNGV. The CDR3 loop spans 17 amino acids. The V and J ends lost 0 bases and 4 bases, in that order; junction bases with no gene match: 11. CDR3 protein: CASSLDYRDSRRETQYF. The CDR3 DNA is TGTGCCAGCAGCTTAGATTATCGGGACAGTAGGAGAGAGACCCAGTACTTC.

The chain links TRBV7-8 to TRBJ1-4; TRBD1 might be the D (5 bases). CDR1 SGHVS and CDR2 FQNEAQ come from the germline V gene. The length of the CDR3 is 13 residues. Trimming took 5 bases from V and 11 from J, leaving 15 bases between them. CDR3 DNA: TGTGCCAGCAGCCCAGGGCCCCTGGGGAAACTGTTTTTT. This sequence encodes CASSPGPLGKLFF.

The chain links TRBV24-1 to TRBJ2-5; 9 nucleotides line up with TRBD1. The CDR3 has 18 residues. CDR1 is KGHDR and CDR2 is SFDVKD in the germline V gene. Trimming cost V 1 base and J 5 bases; bases outside gene matches: 13. The DNA for the CDR3 is TGTGCCACCAGTGATTTCCCGACAGGGACAGGGAATGGGGAGACCCAGTACTTC. It encodes CATSDFPTGTGNGETQYF.

This clone was recorded a few times. The genes are TRBV11-2 and TRBJ2-3; D is unresolved. Germline V gene lookup returns CDR1 SGHAT and CDR2 FQNNGV. The CDR3 covers 14 residues. The V end was cut by 5 bases, the J end by 0 bases, with 9 bases between. CDR3 sequence (DNA): TGTGCCAGCAGCCATCGTCAGAGCACAGATACGCAGTATTTT. This translates into CASSHRQSTDTQYF.

This clone was picked up a small number of times. The V gene is TRBV7-9, the J gene TRBJ2-7; D remains ambiguous. Trimming cost V 5 bases and J 2 bases, with 10 bases left between them. Germline lookup yields CDR1 SEHNR and CDR2 FQNEAQ (reference sequence). CDR3 length equals 13 residues. CDR3 DNA: TGTGCCAGCAGCCTGACGGAGACCTACGAGCAGTACTTC. This gives the protein CASSLTETYEQYF.

The chain couples TRBV4-1 to TRBJ1-4; D is ambiguous. CDR1 MGHRA and CDR2 YSYEKL come from the germline V gene. This CDR3 spans 14 amino acids. Deletions cut 0 bases from V and 9 bases from J, with 11 bases between. The CDR3 loop reads CASSQDTAGKKLFF. The CDR3 DNA reads TGCGCCAGCAGCCAAGATACGGCAGGAAAAAAACTGTTTTTT.

The chain joins TRBV28 to TRBJ1-5; D is undetermined. The CDR3 extends over 13 amino acids. The V end lost 5 bases, the J end lost 3 bases, and 8 bases lay between the germline ends. CDR1 and CDR2 (germline): MDHEN, SYDVKM. CDR3 residues: CASSPGINQPQHF. The CDR3 DNA sequence: TGTGCCAGCAGTCCCGGGATCAATCAGCCCCAGCATTTT.

This clone appeared once. The V and J genes are TRBV9 and TRBJ2-5, with TRBD1 matching 11 bases. V was pared by 4 bases and J by 1 base, with 3 bases of the junction left unmatched. Looked up from germline, CDR1 is SGDLS and CDR2 is YYNGEE. CDR3 length equals 15 residues. The CDR3 DNA reads as TGTGCCAGCAGCCCGGGGACAGGGGGCCAAGAGACCCAGTACTTC. Protein: CASSPGTGGQETQYF.

This CDR3 reads CASNLRGLDNEQFF. DNA of the CDR3: TGTGCCAGCAACCTTAGGGGTCTGGACAATGAGCAGTTCTTC. The V and J genes are TRBV11-2 and TRBJ2-1; perhaps TRBD1 as D (5 bases). CDR1 is SGHAT and CDR2 is FQNNGV in the germline V gene. The V end lost 7 bases, the J end lost 5 bases, and 15 bases lay between the germline ends. CDR3 length: 14 residues.

The chain recombines TRBV13 with TRBJ2-2; D is undetermined. The CDR3 is 13 residues long. Per the germline V gene, CDR1 is PRHDT and CDR2 is FYEKMQ (reference sequence). V was trimmed by 2 bases and J by 7 bases, leaving 8 bases between them. The CDR3 is CASSLRDVGELFF. The CDR3 DNA sequence: TGTGCCAGCAGCTTACGAGATGTCGGGGAGCTGTTTTTT.

J is TRBJ2-7 and V is TRBV7-7; no reliable D call. The germline V gene has CDR1 SSHAT and CDR2 FNYEAQ (reference sequence). CDR3 size: 12 residues. V lost 11 bases, J lost 3 bases, and 14 bases lay in between. In DNA, the CDR3 is TGTGCCCGGGTATCGCGTCTCTACGAGCAGTACTTC. This codes for CARVSRLYEQYF. Combining the CDR3 with reference TRBV7-7 and TRBJ2-7 gives the whole variable domain GAGVSQSPRYKVTKRGQDVTLRCDPISSHATLYWYQQALGQGPEFLTYFNYEAQPDKSGLPSDRFSAERPEGSISTLTIQRTEQRDSAMYRCARVSRLYEQYFGPGTRLTVT.

This chain joins TRBV9 and TRBJ1-2; TRBD1 aligns across 10 bases. V lost 2 bases to trimming and J lost 8 bases; unmatched junction nucleotides: 9. The CDR3 extends over 15 amino acids. The germline V gene encodes CDR1 SGDLS and CDR2 YYNGEE. This CDR3 reads CASSVKTGTGDGYTF. In DNA form, the CDR3 reads TGTGCCAGCAGCGTGAAGACCGGGACAGGGGACGGCTACACCTTC.

The sample holds one count of this clone. The chain recombines TRBV9 with TRBJ2-3; maybe TRBD2 (5 bases). The germline V gene has CDR1 SGDLS and CDR2 YYNGEE. Trimming left V 6 bases short and J 1 base short, with 15 bases between. The CDR3 runs 15 residues. As DNA, the CDR3 is TGTGCCAGCACCCCAGGAAACGGGGGCACAGATACGCAGTATTTT. Amino acids: CASTPGNGGTDTQYF.

This chain uses TRBV5-5 with TRBJ1-5; TRBD1 aligns across 9 bases. Germline loops: CDR1 SGHKS, CDR2 YYEKEE (reference sequence). V dropped 5 bases and J dropped 7; count of bases not matched to a gene: 10. This CDR3 comprises 15 residues. Here the CDR3 DNA reads TGTGCCAGCAGTCGGGACAGGGTCCCCGGACAGCCCCAGCATTTT. Its translation is CASSRDRVPGQPQHF.

This chain uses TRBV3-1 (or the pseudogene TRBV3-2) with TRBJ2-7, with D maybe TRBD2 (6 bases). The CDR3 consists of 14 residues. With 1 base removed from V and 4 bases from J, the gap between germline ends came to 11 bases. CDR1 LGHDT and CDR2 YNNKEL come from the germline V gene (reference sequence). This CDR3 is CASSQGSGGYEQYF. The CDR3 nucleotides read TGTGCCAGCAGCCAAGGGAGTGGAGGGTACGAGCAGTACTTC.

V is TRBV7-5 and J is TRBJ1-2; the DNA was not used to check the table's D call, TRBD1. TRBV7-5 is marked as a pseudogene. The CDR3 contains 14 residues. As DNA, the CDR3 is TGTGCCAGAAGGCCACCGGGACAGTCCTATGGCTACACCTTC. Protein sequence: CARRPPGQSYGYTF.